This TCR beta chain was obtained from a study of human T cells and chemical hapten exposure. At the level of the study: On the upper back, patch tests were applied with 0.01% DPC and read at 6 days. Study results and limitations: No alteration of TCRs above 1 in 1000 frequency was seen with DPC sensitization.

Time point: patch test 2, 6 weeks after DPC sensitization. This sample's treatment: therapeutic diphenylcyclopropenone sensitization with weekly scalp DPC. This clonotype showed up many times. Its specificity is not known. The ends lost 6 bases at V and 11 bases at J; junction bases unmatched: 8. The CDR3 length is 12 residues. CDR1 is MNHNS and CDR2 is SASEGT in the germline V gene. Each CDR3 protein is one row after TCRdb ran MiXCR on the RACE reads. The data show some 88,000 distinct CDR3 sequences, more than 9.5% seen once. The source was whole blood, collected in connection with sensitization to the hapten diphenylcyclopropenone (DPC). The sequence came from a man in his forties with alopecia areata. Some clones in this sample may be carry-over from other donors' samples. The genes are TRBV6-1 and TRBJ1-1, with 8 bases that match TRBD1. The CDR3 is CASRALDREAFF. The CDR3 nucleotides read TGTGCCAGCAGGGCTTTGGACAGGGAGGCTTTCTTT.